The T cell receptor (beta chain) described here comes from a study of neurological immune-mediated disorders. This clonotype was seen ten or more times. TCRdb re-analysed the 5' RACE reads in MiXCR, keeping a single row per CDR3 protein. The repertoire has roughly 36,000 distinct CDR3 sequences, roughly an eighth of them found once; the top ten carry about a quarter. The V gene end was trimmed by 1 base and the J gene end by 6 bases; junction bases not matched to a gene: 9. CDR3 size: 16 residues. CDR1 SEHNR and CDR2 FQNEAQ come from the germline V gene (reference sequence). The clonotype originates from a woman between 45 and 60 years old with HTLV-1-associated myelopathy (HAM/TSP). This chain joins TRBV7-9 and TRBJ1-5; the match to TRBD1 covers 7 bases. The sequenced sample was PBMCs. DNA of the CDR3: TGTGCCAGCAGCTTAGGGTCAGGGGGATTTACTCAGCCCCAGCATTTT. Amino acids: CASSLGSGGFTQPQHF.